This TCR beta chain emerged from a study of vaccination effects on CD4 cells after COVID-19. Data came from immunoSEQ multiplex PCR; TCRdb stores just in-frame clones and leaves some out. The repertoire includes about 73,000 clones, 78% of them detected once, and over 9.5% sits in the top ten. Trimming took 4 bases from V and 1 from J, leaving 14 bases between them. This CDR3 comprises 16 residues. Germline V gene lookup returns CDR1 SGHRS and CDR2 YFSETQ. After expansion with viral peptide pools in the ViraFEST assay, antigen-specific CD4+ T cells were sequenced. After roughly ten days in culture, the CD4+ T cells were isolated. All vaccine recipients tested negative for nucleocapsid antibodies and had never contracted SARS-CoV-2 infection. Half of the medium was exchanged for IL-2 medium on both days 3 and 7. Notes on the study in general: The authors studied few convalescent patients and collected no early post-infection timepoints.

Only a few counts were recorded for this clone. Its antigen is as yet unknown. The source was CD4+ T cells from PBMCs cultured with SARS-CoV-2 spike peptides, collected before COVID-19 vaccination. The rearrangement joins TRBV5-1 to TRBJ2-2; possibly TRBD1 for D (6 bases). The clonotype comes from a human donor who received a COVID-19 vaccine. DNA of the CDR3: TGCGCCAGCAGCCCGTCGACGACAGGGAACACCGGGGAGCTGTTTTTT. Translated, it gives CASSPSTTGNTGELFF.